The clone carrying this TCR beta chain was recorded only once. The antigen is undetermined. TCRdb's copy holds only in-frame clones and misses some; the assay was immunoSEQ multiplex PCR. The sample consists of about 730,000 clones, approximately 72% of them appearing once. These data belong to a study of shared clonotypes between healthy human individuals. The ends were cut back, 1 base at V and 4 bases at J, with 14 bases in the middle. Germline-derived CDR1 and CDR2 are SGHDN and FVKESK. The CDR3 runs to 16 residues. Study-level results: Rarefaction gave evidence that sorted-subset sequencing remained incomplete despite large depth. Relative to their counterparts shared across all four donors, non-shared clonotypes exhibited diminished generation probabilities.

The specimen sequenced was memory CD4+ T cells sorted from blood. The subset here: CD45RA-negative fraction. The chain carries TRBV14 and TRBJ2-1; weak D call: TRBD1 (6 bases). The receptor was derived from a woman in her thirties in good health. CDR3 nucleotide sequence: TGTGCCAGCAGCCAAGCTAAGACAGGCCATTACAATGAGCAGTTCTTC. The encoded protein is CASSQAKTGHYNEQFF.